One and the same sample provided the 22 T cell receptor beta chains below, sequenced in a study of cytomegalovirus exposure and HLA in healthy donors. PCR primers comprised 60 Vbeta and 13 Jbeta primers. Generated by immunoSEQ multiplex PCR, the TCRdb table keeps only in-frame clones and is missing some. The profile shows 150,000 to 200,000 clones, more than 70% of them singletons. The sequenced sample was PBMCs. The origin of the receptors is a boy between 2 and 10 years old in good health and CMV-seronegative.

The V and J genes are TRBV5-1 and TRBJ1-1; possible D gene TRBD1, 6 bases. The CDR3 runs to 14 residues. CDR1 SGHRS and CDR2 YFSETQ come from the germline V gene. Trimming took off 5 bases at V and 3 bases at J, with 14 bases between the two ends. CDR3 coding DNA: TGCGCCAGCAGGAATCGAGCAGGGGACACTGAAGCTTTCTTT. Amino acid sequence: CASRNRAGDTEAFF.

The chain couples TRBV9 to TRBJ2-3; TRBD2 matches 8 bases. Germline lookup yields CDR1 SGDLS and CDR2 YYNGEE. The CDR3 is 16 residues long. V shed 0 bases, J shed 2 bases, and the junction held 5 bases outside the gene matches. The CDR3 nucleotides read TGTGCCAGCAGCGTAGGACTAGCGACCGTCACAGATACGCAGTATTTT. Residues: CASSVGLATVTDTQYF.

This clone was detected once. The J gene is TRBJ1-2, the V gene TRBV19, with 9 bases matching TRBD1. CDR1 is LNHDA and CDR2 is SQIVND in the germline V gene (reference sequence). This CDR3 spans 14 amino acids. Losses at the gene ends were 7 bases for V and 2 bases for J; bases not matched to a gene: 5. CDR3 residues: CASTEGTGNYGYTF. DNA for the CDR3: TGTGCCAGTACGGAAGGGACAGGGAACTATGGCTACACCTTC.

CDR3 amino acids: CAWKEAGRNEKLFF. The CDR3 nucleotides read TGTGCCTGGAAAGAAGCAGGGAGGAATGAAAAACTGTTTTTT. The chain employs TRBV30 and TRBJ1-4, with TRBD1 as a possible D gene (5 bases). V was clipped by 4 bases and J by 5 bases, with 14 bases between them. This CDR3 region has 14 residues. CDR1 and CDR2 (germline): GTSNPN, SVGIG (reference sequence).

The J gene is TRBJ1-5, the V gene TRBV15; weak D call: TRBD1 (5 bases). Between the trimmed V and J ends, which lost 6 bases and 6 bases, there was a span of 12 bases. This CDR3 has 13 amino acids. The germline gives CDR1 LNHNV, CDR2 YYDKDF (reference sequence). The CDR3 here is CATRAGPSQPQHF. As DNA, the CDR3 is TGTGCCACCAGGGCAGGGCCAAGTCAGCCCCAGCATTTT.

On this clone: One junction end disagrees with the germline gene, perhaps due to a read error. J is TRBJ2-3 and V is TRBV7-2; 7 bases fit TRBD2. Looked up from germline, CDR1 is SGHTA and CDR2 is FQGNSA. The CDR3 runs to 17 residues. CDR3 amino acids: CATSKLGGAAPTDTQYF. In DNA form, the CDR3 reads TGTGCCACCAGCAAACTGGGAGGGGCCGCCCCCACAGATACGCAGTATTTT. The full variable domain, its missing parts supplied by reference TRBV7-2 and TRBJ2-3, is GAGVSQSPSNKVTEKGKDVELRCDPISGHTALYWYRQSLGQGLEFLIYFQGNSAPDKSGLPSDRFSAERTGGSVSTLTIQRTQQEDSAVYLCATSKLGGAAPTDTQYFGPGTRLTVL.

The CDR3 sequence: CASSQDLTLGRYF. The DNA of the CDR3 is TGTGCCAGCAGCCAAGATTTGACCCTTGGGCGGTACTTC. The chain links TRBV4-2 to TRBJ2-5; D remains unclear. The CDR3 is 13 residues long. Trimming shortened V by 0 bases and J by 13 bases, and 15 bases separated the two germline ends. From germline, CDR1 is LGHNA and CDR2 YNFKEQ.

The rearrangement uses TRBV6-6 and TRBJ2-1; TRBD2 matches 8 bases. The J segment lost 5 bases and the V segment lost 2 bases, leaving 8 bases of the junction unmatched. The CDR3 runs to 16 residues. Germline loops: CDR1 MNHNY, CDR2 SVGAGI (reference sequence). The CDR3 protein is CASSYPTSGRNNEQFF. CDR3 sequence (DNA): TGTGCCAGCAGTTACCCCACTAGCGGAAGAAACAATGAGCAGTTCTTC.

This clone appeared once. This chain joins TRBV18 and TRBJ2-1, with 12 bases fitting TRBD2. The ends lost 6 bases at V and 12 bases at J; junction bases unmatched: 9. The CDR3 has 14 amino acids. The V gene's germline CDR1 is KGHSH and CDR2 LQKENI. The CDR3 protein is CASSTSGSYWGQFF. The DNA for the CDR3 is TGTGCCAGCTCGACTAGCGGGAGCTACTGGGGGCAGTTCTTC.

The chain couples TRBV6-6 to TRBJ2-5; TRBD2 might be the D (6 bases). Looked up from germline, CDR1 is MNHNY and CDR2 is SVGAGI (reference sequence). V was cut by 1 base and J by 4 bases, with 13 bases left in between. The CDR3 covers 15 residues. The DNA of the CDR3 is TGTGCCAGCAGTTACTGGGGAACTAGCTTAGAGACCCAGTACTTC. Its translation is CASSYWGTSLETQYF.

The V call is TRBV12-5, the J call TRBJ1-1, with D unclear. The CDR3 spans 15 residues. Germline CDR1 LGHNT, CDR2 FRNRAP. Trimming took off 3 bases at V and 3 bases at J, with 14 bases between the two ends. This chain's CDR3 is CASGFEEGMDTEAFF. CDR3 coding DNA: TGTGCTAGTGGTTTCGAGGAGGGTATGGACACTGAAGCTTTCTTT.

The rearrangement links TRBV5-1 to TRBJ1-1; 10 nucleotides line up with TRBD1. This CDR3 has 16 amino acids. CDR1 is SGHRS, CDR2 YFSETQ, per germline. After removal of 0 bases from V and 3 bases from J, the junction contained 5 bases not matched to a gene. The CDR3 DNA is TGCGCCAGCAGCTTGGCCGGGACAGGGGTAGACACTGAAGCTTTCTTT. This sequence encodes CASSLAGTGVDTEAFF.

V usage is TRBV29-1 and J usage is TRBJ2-7, with TRBD1 matching over 10 bases. V shed 1 base and J 4 bases; nucleotides not matched to a gene: 4. Germline CDR1 SQVTM, CDR2 ANQGSEA. This CDR3 contains 14 residues. The CDR3 DNA follows: TGCAGCGTTGAAGGGACAGGGGGTGATTACGAGCAGTACTTC. Its translation: CSVEGTGGDYEQYF.

This chain links TRBV1 with TRBJ2-7; the table names TRBD1, a call not compared with the DNA. TRBV1 is flagged as a pseudogene. The length of the CDR3 is 15 residues. The CDR3 sequence: CTSSPRQLLLYEQYF. The CDR3 coding sequence is TGCACCAGCAGCCCTCGACAGCTATTACTCTACGAGCAGTACTTC.

The chain uses TRBV19 and TRBJ2-1; D remains ambiguous. Germline V CDR1 and CDR2: LNHDA, SQIVND (reference sequence). Trimming took 6 bases from V and 11 from J, leaving 23 bases between them. The CDR3 is 15 amino acids. The DNA of the CDR3 is TGTGCCAGTAGCCCCTTGTCTGTCGCGGAAGGCAAGCAGTTCTTC. This sequence encodes CASSPLSVAEGKQFF. Variable domain in full (rest from reference TRBV19 and TRBJ2-1): DGGITQSPKYLFRKEGQNVTLSCEQNLNHDAMYWYRQDPGQGLRLIYYSQIVNDFQKGDIAEGYSVSREKKESFPLTVTSAQKNPTAFYLCASSPLSVAEGKQFFGPGTRLTVL.

This chain uses TRBV2 with TRBJ2-1; 12 bases fit TRBD2. Trimming at V came to 8 bases and at J to 0 bases, leaving 14 bases not matched to a gene. Germline lookup yields CDR1 SNHLY and CDR2 FYNNEI. There are 19 residues in the CDR3. CDR3 amino acids: CASLILRLAGATSYNEQFF. The CDR3 DNA follows: TGTGCCAGCCTTATCCTGAGACTAGCGGGAGCCACCTCCTACAATGAGCAGTTCTTC.

This clone has only one observation. This chain links TRBV4-1 with TRBJ2-1; perhaps TRBD2 as D (5 bases). Trimming took 4 bases from V and 12 from J, leaving 22 bases between them. The CDR3 spans 15 residues. Germline loops: CDR1 MGHRA, CDR2 YSYEKL. The CDR3 DNA reads as TGCGCCAGCAGCCCCCAGGATAGCGCTACAATGACGCAGTTCTTC. The encoded protein is CASSPQDSATMTQFF.

The chain has TRBV19 and TRBJ2-3; D not resolved. Trimming pared 6 bases from V and 6 bases from J, leaving 7 bases between. Germline values: CDR1 LNHDA, CDR2 SQIVND (reference sequence). The length of the CDR3 is 11 residues. The CDR3 DNA sequence: TGTGCCAGTAGCAACGGGGATACGCAGTATTTT. This codes for CASSNGDTQYF.

The chain is built from TRBV11-2 and TRBJ1-1; D is unclear. Germline assignment: CDR1 SGHAT and CDR2 FQNNGV. Trimming stripped 0 bases from V and 7 bases from J, with 9 bases between. This CDR3 has 13 amino acids. CDR3 sequence: CASSLEELFEAFF. DNA for the CDR3: TGTGCCAGCAGCTTAGAGGAACTATTTGAAGCTTTCTTT.

CDR3 in amino acids: CASRGWRVENTEAFF. DNA for the CDR3: TGTGCCAGCAGGGGGTGGAGGGTGGAGAACACTGAAGCTTTCTTT. The chain recombines TRBV25-1 with TRBJ1-1, with D uncertain. V lost 6 bases and J lost 1, with 15 bases in between. CDR1 and CDR2 from the germline V gene are MGHDK and SYGVNS. The CDR3 is made up of 15 amino acids.

V gene TRBV2 combines with J gene TRBJ1-6; 9 positions agree with TRBD1. Germline trimming cut 6 bases from V and 12 bases from J; bases unmatched to any gene: 12. This CDR3 region has 15 residues. Germline V lookup: CDR1 SNHLY, CDR2 FYNNEI. The chain's CDR3 is CASSPKGQGGRPLHF. The CDR3 bases are TGTGCCAGCAGCCCCAAGGGACAGGGCGGGAGACCCCTCCACTTT.

The chain uses TRBV5-1 and TRBJ2-5; D possibly corresponds to TRBD2 (5 bases). The CDR3 spans 14 residues. V was clipped by 2 bases and J by 5 bases, with 13 bases between them. Germline V gene lookup returns CDR1 SGHRS and CDR2 YFSETQ. The CDR3 DNA reads TGCGCCAGCAGCTTACTAGGATTGGAGGAGACCCAGTACTTC. Translation gives CASSLLGLEETQYF.